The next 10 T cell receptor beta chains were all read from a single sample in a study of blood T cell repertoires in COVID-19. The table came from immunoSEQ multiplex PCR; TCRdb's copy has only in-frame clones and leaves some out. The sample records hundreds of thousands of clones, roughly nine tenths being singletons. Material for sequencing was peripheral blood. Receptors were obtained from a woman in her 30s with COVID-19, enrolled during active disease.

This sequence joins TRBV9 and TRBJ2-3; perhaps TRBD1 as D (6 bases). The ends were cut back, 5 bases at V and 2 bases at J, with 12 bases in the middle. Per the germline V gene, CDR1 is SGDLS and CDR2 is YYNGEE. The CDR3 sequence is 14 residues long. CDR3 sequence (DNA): TGTGCCAGCAGTAACCGACAGGTCACAGATACGCAGTATTTT. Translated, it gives CASSNRQVTDTQYF.

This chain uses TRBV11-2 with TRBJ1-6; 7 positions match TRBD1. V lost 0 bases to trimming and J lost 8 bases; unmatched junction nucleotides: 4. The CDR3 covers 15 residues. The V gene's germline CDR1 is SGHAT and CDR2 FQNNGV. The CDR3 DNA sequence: TGTGCCAGCAGCTTAGAGACAGGGTACTATTCACCCCTCCACTTT. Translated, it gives CASSLETGYYSPLHF.

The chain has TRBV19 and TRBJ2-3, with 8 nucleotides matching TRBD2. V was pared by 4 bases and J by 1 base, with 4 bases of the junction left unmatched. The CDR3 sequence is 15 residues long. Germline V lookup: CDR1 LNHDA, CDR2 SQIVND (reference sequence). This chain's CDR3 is CASSKEAGGTDTQYF. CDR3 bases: TGTGCCAGTAGTAAAGAAGCGGGAGGCACAGATACGCAGTATTTT. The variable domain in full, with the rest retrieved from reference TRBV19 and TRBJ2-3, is DGGITQSPKYLFRKEGQNVTLSCEQNLNHDAMYWYRQDPGQGLRLIYYSQIVNDFQKGDIAEGYSVSREKKESFPLTVTSAQKNPTAFYLCASSKEAGGTDTQYFGPGTRLTVL.

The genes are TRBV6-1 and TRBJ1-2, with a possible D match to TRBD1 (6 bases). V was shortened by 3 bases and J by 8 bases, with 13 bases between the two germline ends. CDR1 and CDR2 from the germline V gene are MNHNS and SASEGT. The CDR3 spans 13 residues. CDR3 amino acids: CASSDRRGSGYTF. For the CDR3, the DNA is TGTGCCAGCAGTGATCGCAGGGGAAGCGGCTACACCTTC.

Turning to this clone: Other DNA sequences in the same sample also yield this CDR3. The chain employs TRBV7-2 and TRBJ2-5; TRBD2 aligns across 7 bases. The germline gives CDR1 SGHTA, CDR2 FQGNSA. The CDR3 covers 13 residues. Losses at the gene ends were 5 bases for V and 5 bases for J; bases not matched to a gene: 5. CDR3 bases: TGTGCCAGCAGCCCGGGGGGAGGGGAGACCCAGTACTTC. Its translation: CASSPGGGETQYF.

The CDR3 loop is CASSLDPTFNQPQHF. Written as DNA, the CDR3 is TGTGCCAGCAGCTTAGATCCAACTTTCAATCAGCCCCAGCATTTT. The rearrangement joins TRBV7-2 to TRBJ1-5; D is uncertain. Deletions cut 1 base from V and 3 bases from J, with 10 bases between. The germline V gene has CDR1 SGHTA and CDR2 FQGNSA. The CDR3 runs 15 residues.

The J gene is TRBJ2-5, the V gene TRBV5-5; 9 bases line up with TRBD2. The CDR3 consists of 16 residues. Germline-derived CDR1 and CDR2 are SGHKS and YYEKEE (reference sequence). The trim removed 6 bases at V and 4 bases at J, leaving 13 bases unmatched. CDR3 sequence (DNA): TGTGCCAGCACCCCCGACGGTGCGGGGGGGCTAGAGACCCAGTACTTC. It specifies CASTPDGAGGLETQYF.

CDR3 protein: CASSRLGYGSDTQYF. The CDR3 bases are TGTGCCAGCAGCCGATTGGGCTACGGATCAGATACGCAGTATTTT. V and J are TRBV27 and TRBJ2-3; unclear D gene. The V and J ends lost 6 bases and 4 bases respectively, with 17 bases between them. The CDR3 totals 15 residues. Germline CDR1 is MNHEY and CDR2 is SMNVEV (reference sequence).

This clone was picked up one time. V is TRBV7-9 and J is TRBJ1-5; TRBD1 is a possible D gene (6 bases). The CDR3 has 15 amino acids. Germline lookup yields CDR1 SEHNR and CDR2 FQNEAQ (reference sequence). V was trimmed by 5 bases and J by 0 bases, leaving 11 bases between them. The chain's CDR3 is CASSAGQNSNQPQHF. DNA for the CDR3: TGTGCCAGCAGCGCAGGACAGAATAGCAATCAGCCCCAGCATTTT.

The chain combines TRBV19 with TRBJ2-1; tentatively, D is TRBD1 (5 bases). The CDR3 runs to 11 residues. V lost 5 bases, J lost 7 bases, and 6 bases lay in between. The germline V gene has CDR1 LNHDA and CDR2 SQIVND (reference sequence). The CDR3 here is CASSYRNEQFF. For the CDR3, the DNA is TGTGCCAGTAGTTACAGGAATGAGCAGTTCTTC.